This T cell receptor (beta chain) originates from a study of T cell responses to AZD1222 COVID-19 vaccine (dated by TCRdb to about 2021). About the full investigation: AZD1222 recipients given second doses at about 4 weeks or at about 12 weeks were pooled, since spike-specific TCR depth and breadth were not found to differ between the two schedules. A total of 233 trial participants underwent TCR sequencing, of whom around 200 received two doses of AZD1222 and about 25 received two doses of the MenACWY control vaccine. Trial participants were enrolled by age into subgroups of 18-55, 56-69 and 70-plus years, and roughly 160, 29 and 62 TCR-sequenced participants, respectively, were included in these subgroups. Here is what the overall study found, with its caveats: The 56-69-year group was small, and its depth increase did not reach significance, likely because of low power. A significant rise in spike-specific TCR breadth and depth was observed after two AZD1222 doses relative to day 0 and relative to MenACWY recipients. Participants were mostly white British, with more females than males. The authors suggested clonal diversity may have been underestimated. Conclusions about previously exposed vaccinees are limited, since just five or six AZD1222 recipients were seropositive for SARS-CoV-2 at baseline. Reportedly, almost half of the unique spike-specific TCRs recognized epitopes lying outside the regions that are mutated in the B.1.351 and B.1.1.7 variants. The whole spike protein was spanned by vaccine-associated CD4 TCRs, and dominant responses were seen in regions 160-218 and 743-854. Because no samples from the day 14 peak response were available, repertoires could be characterized only after the peak T cell response.

From its cysteine to its phenylalanine, the CDR3 spans 15 amino acids. The DNA shown is the 45-base CDR3, in frame from base 1. CDR1 and CDR2 are drawn from the germline V gene: SGHDN, FVKESK. V is shortened by 0 bases, J by 0 bases, and the region joining them spans 5 bases. This clone was seen a single time. Its recognized antigen is unknown. There are no base qualities to consult, and no much larger clone falls within one base. The CDR3 regions of human TCRbeta chains were analyzed by immunosequencing. The paper's processing steps were these. Repertoire TCRs were checked for matches against a reference library of SARS-CoV-2-specific TCRs that had been generated using the MIRA antigen-specificity platform. Breadth was defined as the fraction of unique TCRs that were SARS-CoV-2-associated. Depth was defined as the fraction of total T cells that were SARS-CoV-2-associated. Using the MIRA data, each spike-specific TCR was mapped to the spike region that the TCR reacts to and placed in a CD4 or CD8 class. Log10-transformed breadth and depth values were compared by one-way ANOVA with Sidak's multiple comparisons tests. The source is immuneACCESS, and TCRdb retained only in-frame sequences with V and J called. Part of the clones is not carried over; for the studies checked, unresolved V genes explain less than half of this, and the remainder is unexplained. V, J and clone size were drawn from that table, and D and trimming were deduced from the DNA. The sample table shows more than 100,000 clones, and over 85% are seen once. 7.5% to 9.5% of the sample belongs to the ten largest clones.

Explained via the paper, the time point label denotes: baseline before first vaccination. The vaccinee samples were drawn from two UK trials, COV001 and COV002, one of which was a single-blind randomized controlled phase 2/3 trial testing AZD1222 (ChAdOx1 nCoV-19) in healthy adults. For TCRbeta chain sequencing, PBMC samples from trial participants were taken at day 0 and at day 28 after the second dose. The source of this sequence is an adult in good health. Here the chain combines TRBV14 and TRBJ2-2; the D gene is not confidently resolved. The starting material was peripheral blood, obtained on day 0 of AZD1222 vaccination. Here the CDR3 is given as CASSQEYTNTGELFF. The DNA sequence follows: TGTGCCAGCAGCCAAGAGTACACGAACACCGGGGAGCTGTTTTTT. Beyond the CDR3, the reference TRBV14 and TRBJ2-2 genes provide the residues; the full variable domain reads: EAGVTQFPSHSVIEKGQTVTLRCDPISGHDNLYWYRRVMGKEIKFLLHFVKESKQDESGMPNNRFLAERTGGTYSTLKVQPAELEDSGVYFCASSQEYTNTGELFFGEGSRLTVL.